The entry that follows covers one T cell receptor beta chain sequence. Its specificity is not known. The data were obtained in a study of T cell responses to AZD1222 COVID-19 vaccine. Libraries were prepared by immunoSEQ multiplex PCR; TCRdb keeps only in-frame clonotypes and omits some of them. The table shows 150,000 to 200,000 clones, with 85% to 90% occurring only once. Regarding the study as a whole: Spike-specific TCR breadth and depth went up after people got two AZD1222 doses. Most donors were white British and more were female, and clonal diversity was possibly underestimated. Spike was spanned by vaccine-associated CD4 TCRs, with dominance at 160-218 and 743-854. Seropositive at baseline were only six or seven AZD1222 recipients.

Germline CDR1 reads MNHEY; CDR2 reads SVGAGI. The CDR3 is 13 residues long. V dropped 5 bases and J dropped 8 bases, with 12 bases sitting between them. This TCR came from an adult who received the MenACWY meningococcal vaccine as a control. Sequenced here: peripheral blood, sampled 28 days after the second dose of the MenACWY control vaccine. This chain uses TRBV6-5 with TRBJ1-4; D call uncertain. CDR3: CASSPLAWEKLFF. The CDR3 nucleotides are TGTGCCAGCAGTCCCTTGGCCTGGGAAAAACTGTTTTTT.